This entry features one TCR beta chain sequence. The target antigen is unknown. This entry belongs to a study of shared clonotypes between healthy human individuals. General study findings and limits: Unshared clonotypes carried lower generation probabilities than those common to all four donors.

Germline-derived CDR1 and CDR2 are ENHRY and SYGVKD. CDR3 length: 14 amino acids. Losses at the gene ends were 5 bases for V and 3 bases for J; bases not matched to a gene: 6. Profiling relied on immunoSEQ multiplex PCR, and the TCRdb table lists in-frame clones only, not all of them. The sample carries some 2,400,000 clones, more than 90% recorded once. The sequenced sample consisted of naive CD4+ T cells sorted from blood. Subset: CD45RA+ positively selected. The chain combines TRBV10-3 with TRBJ2-7, with 8 nucleotides matching TRBD1. This TCR was recovered from a man between 18 and 35 years old in good health. The DNA for the CDR3 is TGTGCCATCAGTCTCGGACAGGGAGTCTACGAGCAGTACTTC. Residues: CAISLGQGVYEQYF.